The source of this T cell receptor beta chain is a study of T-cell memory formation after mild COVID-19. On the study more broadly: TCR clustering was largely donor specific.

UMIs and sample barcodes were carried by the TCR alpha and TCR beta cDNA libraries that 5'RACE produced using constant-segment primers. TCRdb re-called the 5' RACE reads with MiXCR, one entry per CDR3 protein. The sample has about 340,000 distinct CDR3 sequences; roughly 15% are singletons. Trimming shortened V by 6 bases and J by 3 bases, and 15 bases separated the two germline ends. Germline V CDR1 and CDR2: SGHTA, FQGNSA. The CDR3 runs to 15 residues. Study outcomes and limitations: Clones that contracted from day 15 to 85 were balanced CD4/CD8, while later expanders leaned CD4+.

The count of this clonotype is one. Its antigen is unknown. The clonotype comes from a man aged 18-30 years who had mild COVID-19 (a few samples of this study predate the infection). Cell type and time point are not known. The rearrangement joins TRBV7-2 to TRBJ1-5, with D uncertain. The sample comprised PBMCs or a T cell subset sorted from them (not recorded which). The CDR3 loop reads CASSFDFGSNQPQHF. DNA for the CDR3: TGTGCCAGCAGTTTTGACTTTGGGTCCAATCAGCCCCAGCATTTT.